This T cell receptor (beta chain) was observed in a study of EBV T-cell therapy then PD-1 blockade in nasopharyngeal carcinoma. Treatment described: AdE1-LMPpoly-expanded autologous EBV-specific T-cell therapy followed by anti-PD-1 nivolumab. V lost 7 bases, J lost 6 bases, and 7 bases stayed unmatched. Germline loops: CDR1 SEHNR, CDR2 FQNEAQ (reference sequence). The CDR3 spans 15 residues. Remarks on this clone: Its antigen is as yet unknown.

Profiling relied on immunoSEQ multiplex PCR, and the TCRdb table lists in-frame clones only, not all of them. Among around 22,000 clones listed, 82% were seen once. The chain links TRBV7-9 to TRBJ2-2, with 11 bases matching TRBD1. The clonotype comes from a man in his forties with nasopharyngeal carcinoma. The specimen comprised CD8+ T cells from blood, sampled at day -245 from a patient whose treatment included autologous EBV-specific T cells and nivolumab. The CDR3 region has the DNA TGTGCCAGCAACGTGGACAGGGGGCGGGCCGGGGAGCTGTTTTTT. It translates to CASNVDRGRAGELFF.